This T cell receptor (beta chain) was retrieved from a study of blood T cell repertoires in COVID-19. Study in general: PBMCs, B-cell-depleted T cells, or T cells provided the cDNA or gDNA that made up the material.

Cohorts were determined from participant-reported clinical history. Sequencing was performed with immunoSEQ multiplex PCR; in TCRdb, only in-frame clones are kept and a portion is missing. Here the sample spans a few hundred thousand clones, around 89% being singletons. The clonotype comes from a woman between 18 and 29 years old with acute COVID-19. The sample consisted of PBMCs or T cells enriched from blood (not recorded which).

The CDR3 loop is CASSPPGKGPGNYGYTF. The CDR3 DNA is TGTGCCAGCTCACCACCGGGGAAGGGTCCGGGAAACTATGGCTACACCTTC. J is TRBJ1-2 and V is TRBV18; D remains unclear. Germline CDR1 and CDR2: KGHSH and LQKENI. The CDR3 sequence is 17 residues long. V lost 0 bases, J lost 2 bases, and 16 bases lay in between.